One and the same sample provided the 12 T cell receptor beta chains below, sequenced in a study of cytomegalovirus exposure and HLA in healthy donors. 60 Vbeta and 13 Jbeta primers were used in PCR. This table comes from immunoSEQ multiplex PCR, and its TCRdb copy is limited to in-frame clones, with some not included. The repertoire includes around 130,000 clones, approximately 85% of them detected once, and around 1.7% sits in the top ten. The sample comprised PBMCs. The receptors shown here come from a boy aged 5-17 years in good health and CMV-seronegative.

The chain couples TRBV5-1 to TRBJ2-3; weak D call: TRBD1 (5 bases). This CDR3 has 14 residues. The germline gives CDR1 SGHRS, CDR2 YFSETQ. V shed 8 bases and J shed 2 bases, with 15 bases lying between them. The CDR3 nucleotides are TGCGCCAGTTGGGGCGGATCTACCACAGATACGCAGTATTTT. Encoded protein: CASWGGSTTDTQYF. The variable domain in full, completed from reference TRBV5-1 and TRBJ2-3, reads KAGVTQTPRYLIKTRGQQVTLSCSPISGHRSVSWYQQTPGQGLQFLFEYFSETQRNKGNFPGRFSGRQFSNSRSEMNVSTLELGDSALYLCASWGGSTTDTQYFGPGTRLTVL.

The CDR3 is CASSFRRGGSTDTQYF. The CDR3 nucleotides read TGTGCCAGCAGTTTCCGCCGGGGGGGAAGCACAGATACGCAGTATTTT. The gene calls are TRBV5-4 and TRBJ2-3; 8 nucleotides line up with TRBD2. The CDR3 loop spans 16 amino acids. Unmatched junction bases numbered 8, after V lost 5 bases and J lost 0 bases. CDR1 SGHNT and CDR2 YYREEE come from the germline V gene (reference sequence).

The gene calls are TRBV25-1 and TRBJ2-5; 7 bases align to TRBD1. The junction had 11 bases not matched to a gene; V was cut back by 5 bases and J by 5 bases. The V gene's germline CDR1 is MGHDK and CDR2 SYGVNS. The CDR3 contains 15 residues. The CDR3 loop reads CASSISMTGPETQYF. The CDR3 DNA reads as TGTGCCAGCAGTATTTCTATGACAGGGCCGGAGACCCAGTACTTC.

This clone was seen more than once but under ten times. The chain couples TRBV4-3 to TRBJ2-1, with D uncertain. The CDR3 sequence is 13 residues long. Looked up from germline, CDR1 is LGHNA and CDR2 is YSLEER. V was shortened by 0 bases and J by 16 bases, with 16 bases between the two germline ends. The CDR3 region is CASSQDQPSTPFF. The CDR3 DNA reads as TGCGCCAGCAGCCAAGATCAACCTAGTACCCCCTTCTTC.

CDR3 in amino acids: CASKSTGETSTDTQYF. The CDR3 bases are TGTGCCAGCAAATCCACAGGGGAAACTAGCACAGATACGCAGTATTTT. This chain uses TRBV2 with TRBJ2-3, with 7 bases identical to TRBD1. V lost 7 bases, J lost 0 bases, and 10 bases stayed unmatched. This CDR3 has 16 residues. Germline loops: CDR1 SNHLY, CDR2 FYNNEI.

The chain joins TRBV15 to TRBJ2-1; 9 bases are shared with TRBD1. The germline V gene encodes CDR1 LNHNV and CDR2 YYDKDF (reference sequence). This CDR3 contains 15 residues. The V and J ends lost 4 bases and 2 bases, in that order; junction bases with no gene match: 3. This chain's CDR3 is CATSNGTGPYNEQFF. The CDR3 DNA follows: TGTGCCACCAGCAACGGGACAGGGCCCTACAATGAGCAGTTCTTC.

The V gene is TRBV25-1, the J gene TRBJ2-2, with D perhaps matching TRBD1 (5 bases). CDR3 length: 13 amino acids. Deletions cut 7 bases from V and 6 bases from J, with 12 bases between. Germline lookup yields CDR1 MGHDK and CDR2 SYGVNS. CDR3 residues: CASKGLQAGELFF. The CDR3 nucleotides are TGTGCCAGCAAGGGGCTTCAGGCCGGGGAGCTGTTTTTT.

This clone was recorded a few times. This chain uses TRBV5-4 with TRBJ2-1, with D perhaps matching TRBD1 (5 bases). The CDR3 has 14 amino acids. Germline V gene lookup returns CDR1 SGHNT and CDR2 YYREEE (reference sequence). Deletions cut 3 bases from V and 5 bases from J, with 12 bases between. CDR3 DNA sequence: TGTGCCAGCAGCTCGCAGGGTACCGACAATGAGCAGTTCTTC. Protein sequence: CASSSQGTDNEQFF.

This clone was seen a single time. CDR3 region: CASSILRGPGTDNEQFF. As DNA, the CDR3 is TGTGCCAGCAGCATACTAAGGGGGCCAGGGACCGACAATGAGCAGTTCTTC. This chain joins TRBV9 and TRBJ2-1; 7 bases are shared with TRBD1. This CDR3 spans 17 amino acids. Germline V gives CDR1 SGDLS, CDR2 YYNGEE. Germline trimming cut 4 bases from V and 5 bases from J; bases unmatched to any gene: 15.

Concerning this clone: At one boundary the junction diverges from the germline segment, which might be a read error. The chain links TRBV27 to TRBJ2-7; 7 nucleotides agree with TRBD1. Germline assignment: CDR1 MNHEY and CDR2 SMNVEV (reference sequence). This CDR3 region has 14 residues. The CDR3 DNA sequence: TGTGCCCGCAGTCCCTGGACAGGACACTACGAGCAGTACTTC. It encodes CARSPWTGHYEQYF.

The rearrangement uses TRBV10-3 and TRBJ2-2; D is uncertain. Per the germline V gene, CDR1 is ENHRY and CDR2 is SYGVKD. V was pared by 6 bases and J by 3 bases, with 8 bases between. This CDR3 region has 13 residues. CDR3 region: CAIRVSYTGELFF. The CDR3 DNA reads as TGTGCCATCAGGGTGAGCTACACCGGGGAGCTGTTTTTT.

The rearrangement links TRBV7-2 to TRBJ2-7, with a weak D call TRBD2 (7 bases). The ends were cut back, 8 bases at V and 6 bases at J, with 17 bases in the middle. The CDR3 sequence is 13 residues long. Germline V gives CDR1 SGHTA, CDR2 FQGNSA. CDR3 sequence: CASGGGRSGEQYF. CDR3 in DNA: TGTGCCAGCGGCGGGGGCAGGTCGGGCGAGCAGTACTTC.